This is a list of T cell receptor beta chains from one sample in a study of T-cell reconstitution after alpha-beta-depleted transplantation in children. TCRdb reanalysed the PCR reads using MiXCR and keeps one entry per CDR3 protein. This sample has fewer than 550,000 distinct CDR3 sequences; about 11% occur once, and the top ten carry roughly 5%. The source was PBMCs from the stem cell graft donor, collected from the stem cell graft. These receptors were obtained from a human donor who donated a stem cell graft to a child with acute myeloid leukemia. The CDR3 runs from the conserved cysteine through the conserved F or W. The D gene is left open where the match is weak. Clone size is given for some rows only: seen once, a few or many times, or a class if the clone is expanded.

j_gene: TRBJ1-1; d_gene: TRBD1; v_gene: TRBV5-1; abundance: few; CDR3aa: CASSLPRGQGATEAFF; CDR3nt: TGCGCCAGCAGCTTGCCTCGCGGACAGGGGGCCACTGAAGCTTTCTTT
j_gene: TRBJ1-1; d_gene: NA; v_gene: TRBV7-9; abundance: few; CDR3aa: CASSPPQFGAFF; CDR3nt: TGTGCCAGCAGCCCCCCCCAATTCGGAGCTTTCTTT
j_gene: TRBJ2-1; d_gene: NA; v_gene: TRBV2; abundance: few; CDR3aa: CASKPHGTISYNEQFF; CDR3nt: TGTGCCAGCAAACCTCACGGGACCATATCCTACAATGAGCAGTTCTTC
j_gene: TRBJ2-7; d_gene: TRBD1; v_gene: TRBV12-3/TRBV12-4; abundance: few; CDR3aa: CASRYRQGIHEQYF; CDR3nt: TGTGCCAGCAGATACCGACAGGGGATCCACGAGCAGTACTTC
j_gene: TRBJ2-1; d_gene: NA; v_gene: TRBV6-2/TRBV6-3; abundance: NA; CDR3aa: CASSSPWRTTSSYNEQFF; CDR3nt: TGTGCCAGCAGTTCCCCCTGGCGGACAACGAGCTCCTACAATGAGCAGTTCTTC
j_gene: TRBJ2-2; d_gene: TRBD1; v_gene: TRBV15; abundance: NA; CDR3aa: CATSRGQGRGELFF; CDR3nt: TGTGCCACCAGCAGAGGACAGGGCAGGGGGGAGCTGTTTTTT
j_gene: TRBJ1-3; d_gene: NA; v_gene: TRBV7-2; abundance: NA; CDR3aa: CASSLSDSRGNTIYF; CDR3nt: TGTGCCAGCAGCTTATCGGACAGCCGAGGAAACACCATATATTTT
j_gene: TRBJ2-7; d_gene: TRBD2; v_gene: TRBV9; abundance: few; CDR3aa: CASSVGGSGSDEQYF; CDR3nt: TGTGCCAGCAGCGTAGGGGGTAGCGGGAGCGACGAGCAGTACTTC
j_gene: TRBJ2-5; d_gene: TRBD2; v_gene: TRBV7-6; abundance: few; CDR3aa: CASSTSAGGPETQYF; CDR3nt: TGTGCCAGCAGTACCTCAGCGGGGGGGCCAGAGACCCAGTACTTC
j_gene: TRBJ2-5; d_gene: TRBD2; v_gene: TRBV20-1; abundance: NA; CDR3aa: CSARTSGTAGQETQYF; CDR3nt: TGCAGTGCTAGGACTAGCGGGACGGCTGGCCAAGAGACCCAGTACTTC
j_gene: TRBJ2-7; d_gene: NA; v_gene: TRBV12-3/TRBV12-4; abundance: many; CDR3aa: CASSSQDRSNEQYF; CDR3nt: TGTGCCAGCAGCTCGCAAGACAGGTCCAACGAGCAGTACTTC
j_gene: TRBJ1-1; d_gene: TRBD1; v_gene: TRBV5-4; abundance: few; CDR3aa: CASSLLGQGMEAFF; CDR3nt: TGTGCCAGCAGCTTGTTGGGACAGGGGATGGAAGCTTTCTTT
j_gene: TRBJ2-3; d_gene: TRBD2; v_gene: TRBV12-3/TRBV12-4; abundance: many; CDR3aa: CASSLNGGTDTQYF; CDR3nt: TGTGCCAGCAGTTTAAACGGGGGGACAGATACGCAGTATTTT
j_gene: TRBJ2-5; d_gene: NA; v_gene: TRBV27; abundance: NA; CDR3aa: CASSFGQGQRETQYF; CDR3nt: TGTGCCAGCAGTTTTGGCCAGGGACAACGGGAGACCCAGTACTTC
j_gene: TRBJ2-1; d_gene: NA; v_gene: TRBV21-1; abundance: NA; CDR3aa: CASKQGNEQFF; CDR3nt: TGTGCCAGCAAACAGGGAAATGAGCAGTTCTTC
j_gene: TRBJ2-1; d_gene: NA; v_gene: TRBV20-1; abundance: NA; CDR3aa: CSVRHTITYNEQFF; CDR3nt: TGCAGTGTCCGGCACACAATTACCTACAATGAGCAGTTCTTC
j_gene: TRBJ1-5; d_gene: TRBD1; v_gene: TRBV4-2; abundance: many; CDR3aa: CASSQGTENQPQHF; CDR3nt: TGTGCCAGCAGCCAGGGGACAGAGAATCAGCCCCAGCATTTT
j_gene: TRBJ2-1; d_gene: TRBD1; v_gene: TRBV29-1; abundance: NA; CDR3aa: CSVDTGTGEHNEQFF; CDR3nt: TGCAGCGTTGACACCGGGACAGGGGAACACAATGAGCAGTTCTTC
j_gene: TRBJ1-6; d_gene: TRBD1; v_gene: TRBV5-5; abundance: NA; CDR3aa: CASSSSRQGNSPLHF; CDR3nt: TGTGCCAGCAGCTCCTCTAGACAGGGGAATTCACCCCTCCACTTT
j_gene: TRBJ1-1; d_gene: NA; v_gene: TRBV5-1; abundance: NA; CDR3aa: CASSTGTARAFF; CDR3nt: TGCGCCAGCAGCACCGGGACTGCCCGTGCTTTCTTT
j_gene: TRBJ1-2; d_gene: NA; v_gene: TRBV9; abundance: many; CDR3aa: CASSVGQGRRAGYTF; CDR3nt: TGTGCCAGCAGCGTAGGTCAGGGGCGAAGGGCTGGCTACACCTTC
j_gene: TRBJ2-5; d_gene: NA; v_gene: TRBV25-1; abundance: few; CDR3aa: CASSDFQNSYQETQYF; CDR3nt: TGTGCCAGCAGTGATTTCCAGAACAGCTACCAAGAGACCCAGTACTTC
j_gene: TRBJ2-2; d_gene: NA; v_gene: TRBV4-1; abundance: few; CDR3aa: CASSQDTGTGELFF; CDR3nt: TGCGCCAGCAGCCAAGATACGGGGACCGGGGAGCTGTTTTTT
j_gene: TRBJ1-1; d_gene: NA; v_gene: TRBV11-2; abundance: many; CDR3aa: CASRRTGGTEAFF; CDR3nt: TGTGCCAGCAGACGAACGGGGGGCACTGAAGCTTTCTTT
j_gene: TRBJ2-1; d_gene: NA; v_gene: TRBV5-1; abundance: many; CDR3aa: CASSLEGQSYNEQFF; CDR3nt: TGCGCCAGCAGCTTGGAGGGCCAATCCTACAATGAGCAGTTCTTC
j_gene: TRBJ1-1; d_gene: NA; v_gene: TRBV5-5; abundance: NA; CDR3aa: CASLGRGGTEAFF; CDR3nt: TGTGCCAGTCTTGGGAGGGGGGGAACTGAAGCTTTCTTT
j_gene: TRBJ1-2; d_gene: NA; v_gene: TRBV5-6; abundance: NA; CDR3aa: CASSLIGGVNYGYTF; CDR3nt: TGTGCCAGCAGCTTGATTGGAGGGGTTAACTATGGCTACACCTTC
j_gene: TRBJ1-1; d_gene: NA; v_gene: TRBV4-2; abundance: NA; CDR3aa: CASSPSGGEMNTEAFF; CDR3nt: TGTGCCAGCAGCCCGTCCGGGGGGGAAATGAACACTGAAGCTTTCTTT
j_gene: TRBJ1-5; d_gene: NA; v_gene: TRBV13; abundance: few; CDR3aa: CASSLGRTSQPQHF; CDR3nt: TGTGCCAGCAGCTTAGGAAGAACCAGCCAGCCCCAGCATTTT
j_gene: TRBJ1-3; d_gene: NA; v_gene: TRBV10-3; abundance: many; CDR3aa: CAIRAETGNTIYF; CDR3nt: TGTGCCATCAGGGCAGAGACTGGAAACACCATATATTTT
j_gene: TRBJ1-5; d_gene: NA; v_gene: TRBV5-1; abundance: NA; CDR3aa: CASSFTGQPQHF; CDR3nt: TGCGCCAGCAGCTTTACAGGTCAGCCCCAGCATTTT
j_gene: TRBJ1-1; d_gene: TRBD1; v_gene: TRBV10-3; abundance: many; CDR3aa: CATLGTAPGLVF; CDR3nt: TGTGCCACCCTCGGGACAGCCCCCGGGCTGGTCTTT
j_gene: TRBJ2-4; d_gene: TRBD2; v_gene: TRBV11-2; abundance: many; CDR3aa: CASRKGAGGAKNIQYF; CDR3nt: TGTGCCAGCAGAAAAGGGGCGGGAGGGGCCAAAAACATTCAGTACTTC
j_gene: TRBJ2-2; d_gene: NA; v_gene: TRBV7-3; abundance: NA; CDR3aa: CASRETGSTGELFF; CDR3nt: TGTGCCAGCAGGGAAACAGGGTCCACCGGGGAGCTGTTTTTT
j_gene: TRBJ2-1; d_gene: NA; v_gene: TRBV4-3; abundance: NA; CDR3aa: CASSETGYEQFF; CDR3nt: TGCGCCAGCAGTGAGACCGGCTATGAGCAGTTCTTC
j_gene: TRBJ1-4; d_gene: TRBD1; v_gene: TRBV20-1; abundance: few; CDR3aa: CSAVNRGRGEKLFF; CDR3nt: TGCAGTGCTGTAAACAGGGGGCGCGGTGAAAAACTGTTTTTT
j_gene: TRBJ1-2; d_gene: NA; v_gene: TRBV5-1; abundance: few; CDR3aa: CASSSDEDIGYTF; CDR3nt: TGCGCCAGCAGCTCCGATGAGGACATTGGCTACACCTTC
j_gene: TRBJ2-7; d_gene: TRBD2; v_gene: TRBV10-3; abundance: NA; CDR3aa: CAISEAGGPYEQYF; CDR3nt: TGTGCCATCAGTGAAGCGGGAGGCCCCTACGAGCAGTACTTC
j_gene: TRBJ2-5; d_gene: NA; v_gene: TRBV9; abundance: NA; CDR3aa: CASSVNYQETQYF; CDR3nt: TGTGCCAGCAGCGTGAACTACCAAGAGACCCAGTACTTC
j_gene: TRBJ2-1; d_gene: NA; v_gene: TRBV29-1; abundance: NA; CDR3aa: CSVTVVLGGLYNEQFF; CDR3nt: TGCAGCGTGACCGTTGTATTGGGCGGCCTATATAATGAGCAGTTCTTC